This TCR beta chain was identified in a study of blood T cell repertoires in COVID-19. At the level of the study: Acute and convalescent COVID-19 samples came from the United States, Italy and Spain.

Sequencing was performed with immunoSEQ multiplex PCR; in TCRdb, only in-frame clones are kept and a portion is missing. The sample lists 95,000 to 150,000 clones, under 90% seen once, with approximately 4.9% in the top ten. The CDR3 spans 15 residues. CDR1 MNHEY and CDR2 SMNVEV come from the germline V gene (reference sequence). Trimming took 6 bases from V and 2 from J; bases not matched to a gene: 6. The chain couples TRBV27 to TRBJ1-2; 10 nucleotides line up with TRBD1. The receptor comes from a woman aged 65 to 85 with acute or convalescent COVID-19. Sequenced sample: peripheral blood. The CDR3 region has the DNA TGTGCCAGCAGCACTAGGGACAGGGGAAACTATGGCTACACCTTC. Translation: CASSTRDRGNYGYTF.